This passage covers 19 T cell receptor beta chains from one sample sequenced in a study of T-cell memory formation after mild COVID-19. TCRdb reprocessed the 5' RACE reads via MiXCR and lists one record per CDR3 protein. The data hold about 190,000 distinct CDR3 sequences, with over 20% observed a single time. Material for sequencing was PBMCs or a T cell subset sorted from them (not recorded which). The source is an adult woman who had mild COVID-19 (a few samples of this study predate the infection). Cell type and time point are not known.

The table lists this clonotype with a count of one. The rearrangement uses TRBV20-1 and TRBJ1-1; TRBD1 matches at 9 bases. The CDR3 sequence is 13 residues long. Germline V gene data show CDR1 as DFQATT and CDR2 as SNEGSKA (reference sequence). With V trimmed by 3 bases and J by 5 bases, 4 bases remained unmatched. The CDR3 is CSASGDRVTEAFF. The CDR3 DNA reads TGCAGTGCTAGTGGGGACAGGGTTACTGAAGCTTTCTTT.

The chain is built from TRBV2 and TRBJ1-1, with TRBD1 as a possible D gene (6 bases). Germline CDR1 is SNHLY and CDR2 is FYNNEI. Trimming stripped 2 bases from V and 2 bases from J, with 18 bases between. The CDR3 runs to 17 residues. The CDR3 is CASSERGKGVLNTEAFF. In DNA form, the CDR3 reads TGTGCCAGCAGTGAAAGGGGTAAGGGGGTGCTTAACACTGAAGCTTTCTTT. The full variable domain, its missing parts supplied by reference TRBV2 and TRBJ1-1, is EPEVTQTPSHQVTQMGQEVILRCVPISNHLYFYWYRQILGQKVEFLVSFYNNEISEKSEIFDDQFSVERPDGSNFTLKIRSTKLEDSAMYFCASSERGKGVLNTEAFFGQGTRLTVV.

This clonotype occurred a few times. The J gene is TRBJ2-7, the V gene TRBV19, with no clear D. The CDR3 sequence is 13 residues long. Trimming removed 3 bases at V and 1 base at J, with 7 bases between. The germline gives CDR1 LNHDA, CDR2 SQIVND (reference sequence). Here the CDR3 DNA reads TGTGCCAGTAGTATTGGCTTATCCTACGAGCAGTACTTC. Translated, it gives CASSIGLSYEQYF.

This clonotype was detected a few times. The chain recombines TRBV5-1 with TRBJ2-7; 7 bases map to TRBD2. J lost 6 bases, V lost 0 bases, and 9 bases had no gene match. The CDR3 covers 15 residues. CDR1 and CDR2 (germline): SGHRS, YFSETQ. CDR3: CASSLGSGLTSEQYF. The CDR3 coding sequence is TGCGCCAGCAGCTTGGGTAGCGGGCTTACGAGCGAGCAGTACTTC.

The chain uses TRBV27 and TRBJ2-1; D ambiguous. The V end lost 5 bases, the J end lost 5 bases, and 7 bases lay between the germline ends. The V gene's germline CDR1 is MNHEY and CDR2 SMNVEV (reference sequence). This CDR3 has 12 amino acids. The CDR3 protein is CASSLPNNEQFF. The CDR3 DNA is TGTGCCAGCAGTCTCCCTAACAATGAGCAGTTCTTC.

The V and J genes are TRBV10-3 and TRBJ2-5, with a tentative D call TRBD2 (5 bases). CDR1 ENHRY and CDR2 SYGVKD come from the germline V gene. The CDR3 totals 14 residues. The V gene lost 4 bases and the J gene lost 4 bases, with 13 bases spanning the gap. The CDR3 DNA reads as TGTGCCATCAGTGTGGCGGGCGAGCGAGAGACCCAGTACTTC. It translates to CAISVAGERETQYF.

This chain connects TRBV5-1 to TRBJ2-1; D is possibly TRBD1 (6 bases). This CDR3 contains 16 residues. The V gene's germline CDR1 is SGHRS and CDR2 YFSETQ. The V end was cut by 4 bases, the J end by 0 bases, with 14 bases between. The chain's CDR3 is CASSIRQESSYNEQFF. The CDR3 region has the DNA TGCGCCAGCAGCATCCGACAGGAAAGCTCCTACAATGAGCAGTTCTTC.

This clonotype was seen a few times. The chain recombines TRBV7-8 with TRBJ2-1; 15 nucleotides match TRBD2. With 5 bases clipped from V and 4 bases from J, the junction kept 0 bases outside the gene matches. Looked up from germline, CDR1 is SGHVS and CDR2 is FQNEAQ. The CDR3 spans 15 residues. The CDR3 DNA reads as TGTGCCAGCAGCGGACTAGCGGGAGGGTACAATGAGCAGTTCTTC. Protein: CASSGLAGGYNEQFF.

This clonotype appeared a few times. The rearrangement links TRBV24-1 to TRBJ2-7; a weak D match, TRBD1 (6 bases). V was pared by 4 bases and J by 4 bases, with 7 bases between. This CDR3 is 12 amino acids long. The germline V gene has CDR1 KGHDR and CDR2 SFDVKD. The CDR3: CATSDQGYEQYF. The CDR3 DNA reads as TGTGCCACCAGTGACCAGGGGTACGAGCAGTACTTC.

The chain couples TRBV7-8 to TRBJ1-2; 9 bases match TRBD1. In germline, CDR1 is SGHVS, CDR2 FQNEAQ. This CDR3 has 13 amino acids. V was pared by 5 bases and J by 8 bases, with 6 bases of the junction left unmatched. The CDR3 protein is CASSPRQGEGYTF. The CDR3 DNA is TGTGCCAGCAGCCCAAGACAGGGGGAAGGCTACACCTTC.

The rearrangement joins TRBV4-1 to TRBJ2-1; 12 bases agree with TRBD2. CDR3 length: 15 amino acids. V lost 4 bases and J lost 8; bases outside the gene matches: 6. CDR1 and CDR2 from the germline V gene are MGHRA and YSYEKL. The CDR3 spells CASSRLAGELDEQFF. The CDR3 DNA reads TGCGCCAGCAGCCGACTAGCGGGGGAGTTGGATGAGCAGTTCTTC.

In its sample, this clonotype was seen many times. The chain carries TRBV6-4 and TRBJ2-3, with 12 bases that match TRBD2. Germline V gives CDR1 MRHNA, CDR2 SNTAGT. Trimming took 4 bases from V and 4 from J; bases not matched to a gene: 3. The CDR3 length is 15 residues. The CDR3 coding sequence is TGTGCCAGCAGTGCGACTAGCGGGGGATCAGATACGCAGTATTTT. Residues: CASSATSGGSDTQYF.

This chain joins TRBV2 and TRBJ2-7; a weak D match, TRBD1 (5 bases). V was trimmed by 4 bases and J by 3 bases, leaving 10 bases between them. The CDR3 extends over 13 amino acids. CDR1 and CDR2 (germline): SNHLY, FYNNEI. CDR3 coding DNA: TGTGCCAGCAGTGTTCGCAGGGACTACGAGCAGTACTTC. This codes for CASSVRRDYEQYF.

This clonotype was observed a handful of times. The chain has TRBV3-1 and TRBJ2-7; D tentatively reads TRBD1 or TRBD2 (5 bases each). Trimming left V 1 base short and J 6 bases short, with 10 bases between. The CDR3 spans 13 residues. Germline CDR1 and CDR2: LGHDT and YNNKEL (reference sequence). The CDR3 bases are TGTGCCAGCAGCCAAGTGGGGGTGGCCGAGCAGTACTTC. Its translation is CASSQVGVAEQYF.

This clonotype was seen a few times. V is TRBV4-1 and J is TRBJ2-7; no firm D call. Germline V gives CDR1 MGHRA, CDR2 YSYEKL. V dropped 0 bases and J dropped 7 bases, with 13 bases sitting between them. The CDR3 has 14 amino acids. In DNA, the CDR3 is TGCGCCAGCAGCCAAGAAGTCCTCTCGGGTGAGCAGTACTTC. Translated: CASSQEVLSGEQYF.

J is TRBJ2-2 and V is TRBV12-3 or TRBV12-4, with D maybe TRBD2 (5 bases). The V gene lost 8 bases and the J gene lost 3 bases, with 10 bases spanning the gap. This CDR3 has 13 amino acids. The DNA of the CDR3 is TGTGCCAGCGGCGGGCGGGACACCGGGGAGCTGTTTTTT. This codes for CASGGRDTGELFF.

CDR3 residues: CASSFHWENTIYF. The CDR3 DNA sequence: TGCGCCAGCAGCTTCCACTGGGAGAACACCATATATTTT. The chain employs TRBV4-1 and TRBJ1-3; D not resolved. Germline V gives CDR1 MGHRA, CDR2 YSYEKL. CDR3 length equals 13 residues. The V gene lost 5 bases and the J gene lost 7 bases, with 12 bases spanning the gap.

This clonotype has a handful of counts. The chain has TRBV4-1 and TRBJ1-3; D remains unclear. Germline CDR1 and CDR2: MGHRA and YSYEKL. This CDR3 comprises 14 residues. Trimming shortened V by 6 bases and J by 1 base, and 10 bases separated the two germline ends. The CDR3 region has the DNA TGCGCCAGCAGTACTCCCGGGTCTGGAAACACCATATATTTT. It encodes CASSTPGSGNTIYF.

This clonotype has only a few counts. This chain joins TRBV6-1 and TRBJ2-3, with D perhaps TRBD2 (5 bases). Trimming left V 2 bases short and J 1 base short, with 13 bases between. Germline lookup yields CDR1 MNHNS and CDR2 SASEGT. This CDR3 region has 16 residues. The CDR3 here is CASSESEVIGTDTQYF. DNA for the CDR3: TGTGCCAGCAGTGAATCGGAGGTTATCGGCACAGATACGCAGTATTTT.